This TCR beta chain is from a study of siplizumab effects on memory and regulatory T cells (dated by TCRdb to the late 2010s). About the investigation overall: The effect of the anti-CD2 antibody siplizumab on alloreactive T-cell subsets was examined in allogeneic mixed lymphocyte reactions constructed from human PBMCs.

The CDR3 measures 15 amino acids from cysteine to phenylalanine. The retained sequence is limited to the CDR3, 45 bases, with the frame set at the first base. Relative to germline, V is missing 0 bases and J is missing 7 bases, with 9 bases of the junction outside any gene match. The germline V gene supplies CDR1 SGDLS and CDR2 YYNGEE. Sorted unstimulated T cells and proliferating T cells recovered from mixed lymphocyte reactions underwent TCRbeta CDR3 sequencing. Fresh whole blood from some ten HLA-typed healthy donors was used as the source from which PBMCs were isolated. To map where alloreactive clones came from, unstimulated CD4+ non-regulatory T cells were FACS-sorted. The library came from the immunoSEQ multiplex PCR assay. Around 94,000 TCR templates per sample were assayed on the deep sequencing platform. Genomic DNA extracted from sorted T cells was the material used for TCRbeta CDR3 sequencing. In the original analysis: Clonal analysis of TCRbeta CDR3 data was done in the R programming language. Alloreactive CD4+ and CD8+ clones were identified by comparing unstimulated samples to CFSE-low samples taken after the reaction. Regulatory or non-regulatory origin was assigned to alloreactive CD4+ clones by matching of sequences to sorted unstimulated Treg and non-Treg repertoires. This is the immuneACCESS table as TCRdb keeps it, with only in-frame sequences that have V and J called. A part of the clones is gone; compared with another copy, unresolved V genes explain less than half, and the rest is unexplained. For V, J and clone size, that table is used; D and trimming come from the DNA. Present in this sample are about 100,000 clones, about 94% of which were seen just once. The biggest ten clones account for roughly 1.3% of the sample.

Details on this clone: The antigen it recognizes is unknown. No clone much larger than this one lies a single base away; base qualities are absent.

The study at large found these results: About 75-96% of proliferating CD4+ or CD8+ clones could not be given a naive or memory phenotype. Siplizumab significantly reduced the cumulative frequency of alloreactive sequences traceable to unstimulated CD4+ memory T cells. Because sequences below about 10^-5 frequency were poorly captured, only a minor fraction of alloreactive clones could be mapped to unstimulated subsets. The suppressive function of proliferating Tregs from siplizumab cultures was not functionally confirmed. In reactions with siplizumab, an average of roughly 69% of mappable alloreactive CD4+ clones were Treg-derived, compared with 26.9% in control reactions. Unstimulated naive T cells appeared to be more diverse than memory T cells, and naive cells seemed to make a substantial contribution to the alloresponse.

The chain was built from TRBV9 and TRBJ2-7; TRBD2 lines up with 8 middle nucleotides. Sequencing was performed on non-Treg CD4+ T cells sorted from blood. What the cell subset or site label conveys for this sample: FACS-sorted unstimulated CD4+ non-regulatory T cells. The TCR was taken from a human donor in good health. The DNA sequence reads TGTGCCAGCAGCGTAGACAGCGGGGGAAGCGGTGAGCAGTACTTC. The resulting protein is CASSVDSGGSGEQYF.